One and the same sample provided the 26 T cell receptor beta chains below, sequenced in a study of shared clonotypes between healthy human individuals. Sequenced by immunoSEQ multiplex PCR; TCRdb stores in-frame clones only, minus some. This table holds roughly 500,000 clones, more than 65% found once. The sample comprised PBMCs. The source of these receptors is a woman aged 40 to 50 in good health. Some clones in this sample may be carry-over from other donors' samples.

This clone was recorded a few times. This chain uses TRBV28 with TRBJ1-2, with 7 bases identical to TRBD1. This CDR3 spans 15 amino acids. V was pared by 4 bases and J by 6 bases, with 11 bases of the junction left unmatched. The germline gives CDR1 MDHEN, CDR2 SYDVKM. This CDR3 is CASSSESTGWHGYTF. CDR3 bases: TGTGCCAGCAGTTCCGAATCGACAGGGTGGCATGGCTACACCTTC.

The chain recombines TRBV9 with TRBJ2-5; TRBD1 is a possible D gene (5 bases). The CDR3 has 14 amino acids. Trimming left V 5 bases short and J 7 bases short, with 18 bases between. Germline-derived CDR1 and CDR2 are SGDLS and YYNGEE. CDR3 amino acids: CASSTLGAQRTQYF. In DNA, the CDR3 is TGTGCCAGCAGTACCCTAGGGGCCCAGCGGACCCAGTACTTC.

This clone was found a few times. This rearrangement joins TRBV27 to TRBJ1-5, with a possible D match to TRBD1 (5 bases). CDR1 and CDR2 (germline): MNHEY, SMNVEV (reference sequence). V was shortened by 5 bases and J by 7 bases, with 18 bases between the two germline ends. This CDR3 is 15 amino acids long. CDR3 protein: CASSTQGRRKQPQHF. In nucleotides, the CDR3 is TGTGCCAGCAGTACTCAGGGCAGGAGGAAACAGCCCCAGCATTTT.

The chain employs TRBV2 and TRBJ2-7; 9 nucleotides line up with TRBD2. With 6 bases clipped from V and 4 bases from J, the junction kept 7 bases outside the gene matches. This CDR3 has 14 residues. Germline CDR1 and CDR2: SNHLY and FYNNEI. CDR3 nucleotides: TGTGCCAGCAGACTAGCGGGTCATCAGTACGAGCAGTACTTC. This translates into CASRLAGHQYEQYF.

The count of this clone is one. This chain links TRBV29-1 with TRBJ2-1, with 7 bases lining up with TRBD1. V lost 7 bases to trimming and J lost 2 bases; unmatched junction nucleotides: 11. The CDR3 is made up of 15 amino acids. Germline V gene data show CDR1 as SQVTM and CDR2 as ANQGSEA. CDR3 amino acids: CSAGDTGVAYNEQFF. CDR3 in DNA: TGCAGCGCTGGAGATACAGGGGTGGCCTACAATGAGCAGTTCTTC.

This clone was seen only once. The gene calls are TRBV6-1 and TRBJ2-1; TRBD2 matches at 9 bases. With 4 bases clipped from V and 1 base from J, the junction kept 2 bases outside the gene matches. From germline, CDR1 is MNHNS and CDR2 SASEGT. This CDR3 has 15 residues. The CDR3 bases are TGTGCCAGCAGTGGCGGGGGGGTTTCCTACAATGAGCAGTTCTTC. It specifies CASSGGGVSYNEQFF.

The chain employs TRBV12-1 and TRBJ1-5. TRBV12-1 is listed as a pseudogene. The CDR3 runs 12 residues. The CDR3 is CASSYSNQPQHF. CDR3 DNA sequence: TGTGCCAGCAGCTATAGCAATCAGCCCCAGCATTTT.

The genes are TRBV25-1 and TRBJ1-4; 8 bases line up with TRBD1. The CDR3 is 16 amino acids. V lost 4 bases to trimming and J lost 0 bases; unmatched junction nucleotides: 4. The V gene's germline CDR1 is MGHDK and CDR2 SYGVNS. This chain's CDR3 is CASSAGQGTTNEKLFF. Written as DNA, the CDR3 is TGTGCCAGCAGTGCCGGACAGGGAACAACTAATGAAAAACTGTTTTTT.

Here the CDR3 DNA reads TGTGCCAGCAGTGGTCCCCACGCGAGCTCCTACGAGCAGTACTTC. Translating it yields CASSGPHASSYEQYF. This chain links TRBV2 with TRBJ2-7; D unclear. V dropped 4 bases and J dropped 0 bases, with 13 bases sitting between them. The CDR3 is made up of 15 amino acids. The germline CDR1 and CDR2 sequences are SNHLY and FYNNEI.

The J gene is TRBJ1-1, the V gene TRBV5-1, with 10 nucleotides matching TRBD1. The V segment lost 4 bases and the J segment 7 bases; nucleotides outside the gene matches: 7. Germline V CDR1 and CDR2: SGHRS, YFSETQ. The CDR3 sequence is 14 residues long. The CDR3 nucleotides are TGCGCCAGCAGCGGAGGGACAGGGGATCTTGAAGCTTTCTTT. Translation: CASSGGTGDLEAFF.

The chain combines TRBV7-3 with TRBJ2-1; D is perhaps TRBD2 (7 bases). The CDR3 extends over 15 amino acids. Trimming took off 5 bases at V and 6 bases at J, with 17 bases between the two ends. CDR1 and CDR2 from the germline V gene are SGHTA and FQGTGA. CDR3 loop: CASSPGAGAINEQFF. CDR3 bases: TGTGCCAGCAGCCCCGGGGCGGGGGCAATCAATGAGCAGTTCTTC.

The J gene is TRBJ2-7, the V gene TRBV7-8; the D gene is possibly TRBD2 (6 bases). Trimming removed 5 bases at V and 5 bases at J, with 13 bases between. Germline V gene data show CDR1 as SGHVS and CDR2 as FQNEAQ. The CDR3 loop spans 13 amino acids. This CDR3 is CASSVAGTDEQYF. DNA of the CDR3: TGTGCCAGCAGCGTCGCGGGAACCGACGAGCAGTACTTC.

CDR3 amino acids: CASSLIGTYEQYF. The CDR3 DNA reads TGTGCCAGCAGTTTAATTGGGACCTACGAGCAGTACTTC. The J gene is TRBJ2-7, the V gene TRBV28; no reliable D call. CDR1 and CDR2 from the germline V gene are MDHEN and SYDVKM. V gave up 2 bases and J gave up 2 bases, with 7 bases separating them. This CDR3 is built from 13 residues.

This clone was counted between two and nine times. CDR3 sequence: CASSKGTGLWNEQFF. The CDR3 DNA is TGTGCCAGTAGTAAGGGGACAGGGTTGTGGAATGAGCAGTTCTTC. The chain joins TRBV19 to TRBJ2-1; 9 bases align to TRBD1. Germline-derived CDR1 and CDR2 are LNHDA and SQIVND (reference sequence). This CDR3 is 15 amino acids long. Germline trimming cut 4 bases from V and 7 bases from J; bases unmatched to any gene: 8.

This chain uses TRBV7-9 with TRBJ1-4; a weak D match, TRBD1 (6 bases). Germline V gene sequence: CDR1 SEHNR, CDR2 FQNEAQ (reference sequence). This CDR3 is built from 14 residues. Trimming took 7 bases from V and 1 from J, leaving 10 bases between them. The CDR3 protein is CASTRGGTNEKLFF. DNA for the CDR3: TGTGCCAGCACCAGGGGTGGAACTAATGAAAAACTGTTTTTT.

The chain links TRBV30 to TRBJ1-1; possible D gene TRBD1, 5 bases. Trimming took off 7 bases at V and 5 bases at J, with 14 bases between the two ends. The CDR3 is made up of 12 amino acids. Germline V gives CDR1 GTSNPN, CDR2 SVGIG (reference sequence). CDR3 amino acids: CAFDRHGTEAFF. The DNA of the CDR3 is TGTGCCTTTGACAGACATGGGACTGAAGCTTTCTTT. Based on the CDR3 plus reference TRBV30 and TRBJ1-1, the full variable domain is SQTIHQWPATLVQPVGSPLSLECTVEGTSNPNLYWYRQAAGRGLQLLFYSVGIGQISSEVPQNLSASRPQDRQFILSSKKLLLSDSGFYLCAFDRHGTEAFFGQGTRLTVV.

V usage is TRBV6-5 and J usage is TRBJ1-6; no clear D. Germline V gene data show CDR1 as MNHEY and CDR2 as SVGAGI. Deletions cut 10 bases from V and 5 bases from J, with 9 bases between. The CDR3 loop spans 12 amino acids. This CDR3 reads CATGPHNSPLHF. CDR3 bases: TGTGCCACCGGTCCCCATAATTCACCCCTCCACTTT.

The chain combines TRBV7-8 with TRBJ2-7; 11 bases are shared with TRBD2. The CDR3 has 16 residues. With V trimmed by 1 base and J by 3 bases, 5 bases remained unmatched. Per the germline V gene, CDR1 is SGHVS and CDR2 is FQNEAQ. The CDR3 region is CASSLDRTSGYYEQYF. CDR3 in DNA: TGTGCCAGCAGCTTAGATCGGACTAGCGGGTACTACGAGCAGTACTTC.

The CDR3 DNA sequence: TGCGCCAGCAGCGTCGGACTAGCGGGAGCCTACGAGCAGTACTTC. Its protein product is CASSVGLAGAYEQYF. This sequence joins TRBV5-1 and TRBJ2-7; 13 bases match TRBD2. CDR1 and CDR2 (germline): SGHRS, YFSETQ. V was pared by 4 bases and J by 2 bases, with 3 bases of the junction left unmatched. The CDR3 sequence is 15 residues long. The whole variable domain, filled in from reference TRBV5-1 and TRBJ2-7, reads KAGVTQTPRYLIKTRGQQVTLSCSPISGHRSVSWYQQTPGQGLQFLFEYFSETQRNKGNFPGRFSGRQFSNSRSEMNVSTLELGDSALYLCASSVGLAGAYEQYFGPGTRLTVT.

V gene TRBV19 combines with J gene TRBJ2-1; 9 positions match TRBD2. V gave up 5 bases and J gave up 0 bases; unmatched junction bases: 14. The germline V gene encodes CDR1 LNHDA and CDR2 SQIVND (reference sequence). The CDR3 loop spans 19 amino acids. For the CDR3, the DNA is TGTGCCAGTAGTCCGGGACTAGCTGACCCTACAAGCTCCTACAATGAGCAGTTCTTC. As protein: CASSPGLADPTSSYNEQFF.

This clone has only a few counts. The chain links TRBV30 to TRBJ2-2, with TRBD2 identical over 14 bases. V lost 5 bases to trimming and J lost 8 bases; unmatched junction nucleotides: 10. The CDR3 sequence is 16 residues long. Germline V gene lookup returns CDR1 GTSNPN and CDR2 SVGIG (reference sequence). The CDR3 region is CAWARGLAGGVGELFF. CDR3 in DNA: TGTGCCTGGGCCCGAGGACTAGCGGGAGGCGTTGGGGAGCTGTTTTTT.

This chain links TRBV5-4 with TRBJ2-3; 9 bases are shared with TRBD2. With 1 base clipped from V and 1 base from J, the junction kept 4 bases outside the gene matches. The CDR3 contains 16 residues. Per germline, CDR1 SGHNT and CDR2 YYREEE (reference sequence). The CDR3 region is CASSLTSGPGTDTQYF. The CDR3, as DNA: TGTGCCAGCAGCTTGACTAGCGGGCCAGGCACAGATACGCAGTATTTT.

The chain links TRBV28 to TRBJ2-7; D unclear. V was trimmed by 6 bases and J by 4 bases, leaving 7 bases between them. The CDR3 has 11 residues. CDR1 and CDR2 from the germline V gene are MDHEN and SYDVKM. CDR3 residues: CASRDMYEQYF. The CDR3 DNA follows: TGTGCCAGCAGGGATATGTACGAGCAGTACTTC.

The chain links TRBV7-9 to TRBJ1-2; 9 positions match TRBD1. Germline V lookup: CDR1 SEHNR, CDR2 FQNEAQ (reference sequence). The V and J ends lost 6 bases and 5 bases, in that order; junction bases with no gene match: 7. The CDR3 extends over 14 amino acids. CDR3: CASSRRGTGYGYTF. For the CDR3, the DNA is TGTGCCAGCAGTCGCCGGGGGACAGGGTATGGCTACACCTTC.

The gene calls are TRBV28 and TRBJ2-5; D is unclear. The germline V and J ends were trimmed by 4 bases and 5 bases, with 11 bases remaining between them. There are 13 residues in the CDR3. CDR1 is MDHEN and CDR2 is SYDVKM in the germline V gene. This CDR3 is CASSSALGETQYF. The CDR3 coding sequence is TGTGCCAGCAGTTCAGCTCTCGGGGAGACCCAGTACTTC.

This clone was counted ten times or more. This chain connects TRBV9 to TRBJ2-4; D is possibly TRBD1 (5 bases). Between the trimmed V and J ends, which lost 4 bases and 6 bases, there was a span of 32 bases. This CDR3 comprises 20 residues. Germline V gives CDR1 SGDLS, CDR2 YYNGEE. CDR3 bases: TGTGCCAGCAGCAAAGGCAAGCAAGGGGATACTCTCCCTGTACGAAACATTCAGTACTTC. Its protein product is CASSKGKQGDTLPVRNIQYF.